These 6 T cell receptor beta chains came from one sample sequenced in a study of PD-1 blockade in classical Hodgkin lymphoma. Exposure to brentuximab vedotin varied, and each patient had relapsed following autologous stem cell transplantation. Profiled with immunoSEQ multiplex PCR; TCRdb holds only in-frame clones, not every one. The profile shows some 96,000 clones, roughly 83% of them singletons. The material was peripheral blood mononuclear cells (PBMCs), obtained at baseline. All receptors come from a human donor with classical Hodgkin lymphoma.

CDR3 residues: CATSTKREAGIYNEQFF. CDR3 nucleotide sequence: TGTGCCACCAGCACTAAGCGGGAGGCCGGGATCTACAATGAGCAGTTCTTC. J is TRBJ2-1 and V is TRBV15; 9 nucleotides align to TRBD2. CDR1 and CDR2 (germline): LNHNV, YYDKDF (reference sequence). This CDR3 has 17 residues. After removal of 4 bases from V and 3 bases from J, the junction contained 10 bases not matched to a gene.

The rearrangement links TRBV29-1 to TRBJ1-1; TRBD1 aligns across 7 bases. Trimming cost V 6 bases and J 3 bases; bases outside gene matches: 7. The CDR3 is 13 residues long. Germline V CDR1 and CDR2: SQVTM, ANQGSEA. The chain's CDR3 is CSVNQGGYTEAFF. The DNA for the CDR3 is TGCAGCGTCAACCAGGGGGGCTACACTGAAGCTTTCTTT.

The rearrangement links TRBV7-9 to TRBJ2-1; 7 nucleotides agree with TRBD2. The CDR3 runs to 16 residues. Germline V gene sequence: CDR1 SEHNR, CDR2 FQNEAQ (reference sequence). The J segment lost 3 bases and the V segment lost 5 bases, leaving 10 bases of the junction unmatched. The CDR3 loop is CASSQGSSGDYNEQFF. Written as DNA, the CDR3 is TGTGCCAGCAGCCAAGGGTCTAGCGGAGACTACAATGAGCAGTTCTTC.

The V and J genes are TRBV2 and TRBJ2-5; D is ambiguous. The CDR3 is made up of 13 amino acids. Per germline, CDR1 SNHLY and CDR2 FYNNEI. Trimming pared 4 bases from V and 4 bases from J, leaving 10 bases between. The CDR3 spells CASSVRHVETQYF. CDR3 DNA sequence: TGTGCCAGCAGTGTTAGACACGTAGAGACCCAGTACTTC.

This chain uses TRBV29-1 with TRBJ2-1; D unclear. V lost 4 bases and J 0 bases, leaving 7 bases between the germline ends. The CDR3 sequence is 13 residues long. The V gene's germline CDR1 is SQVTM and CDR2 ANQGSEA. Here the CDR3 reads CSVGPDSYNEQFF. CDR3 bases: TGCAGCGTTGGCCCGGACTCCTACAATGAGCAGTTCTTC.

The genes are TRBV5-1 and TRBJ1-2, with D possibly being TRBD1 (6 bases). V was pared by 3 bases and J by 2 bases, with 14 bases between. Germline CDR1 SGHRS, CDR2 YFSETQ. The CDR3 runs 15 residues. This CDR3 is CASSWGPGQNYGYTF. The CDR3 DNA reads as TGCGCCAGCAGCTGGGGGCCCGGACAGAACTATGGCTACACCTTC. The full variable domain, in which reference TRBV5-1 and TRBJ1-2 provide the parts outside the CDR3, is KAGVTQTPRYLIKTRGQQVTLSCSPISGHRSVSWYQQTPGQGLQFLFEYFSETQRNKGNFPGRFSGRQFSNSRSEMNVSTLELGDSALYLCASSWGPGQNYGYTFGSGTRLTVV.